What follows describes a single T cell receptor (beta chain). These data originate in a study of blood T cells in healthy people across ages. The use of a sample-barcoded 5' primer and a J-beta primer mix characterized a second PCR of about 7 to 12 cycles. TCRdb fed the 5' RACE reads into MiXCR, producing one record per CDR3 protein. Here the sample spans 1.4 million or so distinct CDR3 sequences, under 55% being singletons. This sequence was found in a woman aged 18-29 years in good health. Sequenced input: blood.

The CDR3 protein is CAIGWGNTEAFF. CDR3 coding DNA: TGTGCCATCGGATGGGGGAACACTGAAGCTTTCTTT. The genes are TRBV7-9 and TRBJ1-1; D unclear. The length of the CDR3 is 12 residues. Trimming removed 10 bases from V and 1 base from J, with 10 bases in between. Germline CDR1 reads SEHNR; CDR2 reads FQNEAQ (reference sequence).